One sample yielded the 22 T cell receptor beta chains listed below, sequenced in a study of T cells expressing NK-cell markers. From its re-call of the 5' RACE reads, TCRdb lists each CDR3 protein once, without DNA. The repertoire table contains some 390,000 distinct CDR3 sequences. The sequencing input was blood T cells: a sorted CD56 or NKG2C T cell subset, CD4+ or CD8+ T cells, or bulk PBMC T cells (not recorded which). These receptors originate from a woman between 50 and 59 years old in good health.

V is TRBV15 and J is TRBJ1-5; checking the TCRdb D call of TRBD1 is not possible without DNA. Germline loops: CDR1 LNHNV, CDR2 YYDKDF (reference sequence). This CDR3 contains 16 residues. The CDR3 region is CATSRESGISNQPQHF.

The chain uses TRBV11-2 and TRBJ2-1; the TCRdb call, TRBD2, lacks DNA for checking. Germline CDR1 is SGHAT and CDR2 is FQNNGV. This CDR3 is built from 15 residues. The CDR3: CASSHLAGGPIEQFF. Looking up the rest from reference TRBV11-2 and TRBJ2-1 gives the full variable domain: EAGVAQSPRYKIIEKRQSVAFWCNPISGHATLYWYQQILGQGPKLLIQFQNNGVVDDSQLPKDRFSAERLKGVDSTLKIQPAKLEDSAVYLCASSHLAGGPIEQFFGPGTRLTVL.

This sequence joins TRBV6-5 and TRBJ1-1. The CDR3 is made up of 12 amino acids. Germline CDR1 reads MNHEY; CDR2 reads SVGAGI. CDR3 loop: CASGSKNTEAFF.

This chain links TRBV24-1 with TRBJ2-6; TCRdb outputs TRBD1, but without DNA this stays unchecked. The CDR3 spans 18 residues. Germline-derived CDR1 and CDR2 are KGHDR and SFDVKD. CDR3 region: CATSGGGGEDSGANVLTF.

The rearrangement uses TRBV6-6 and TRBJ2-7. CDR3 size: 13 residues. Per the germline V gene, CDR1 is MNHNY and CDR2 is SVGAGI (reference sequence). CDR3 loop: CASSIREVLEQYF.

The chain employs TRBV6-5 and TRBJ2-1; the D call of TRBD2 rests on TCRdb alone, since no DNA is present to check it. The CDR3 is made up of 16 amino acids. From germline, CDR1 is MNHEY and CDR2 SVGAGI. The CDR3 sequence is CASSSPSERVYNEQFF.

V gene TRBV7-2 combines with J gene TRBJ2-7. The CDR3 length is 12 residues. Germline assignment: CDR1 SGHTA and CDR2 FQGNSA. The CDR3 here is CASRGMGYEQYF.

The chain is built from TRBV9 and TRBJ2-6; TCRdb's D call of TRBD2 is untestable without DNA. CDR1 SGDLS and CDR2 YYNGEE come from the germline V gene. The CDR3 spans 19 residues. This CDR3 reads CASSERLAGTPNGANVLTF.

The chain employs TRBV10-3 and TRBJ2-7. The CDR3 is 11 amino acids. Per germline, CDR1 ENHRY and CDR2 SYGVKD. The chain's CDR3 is CAIRGNYEQYF.

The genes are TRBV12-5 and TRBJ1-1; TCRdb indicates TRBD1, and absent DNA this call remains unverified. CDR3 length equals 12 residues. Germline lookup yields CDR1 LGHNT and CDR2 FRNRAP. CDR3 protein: CASGLGAVEAFF.

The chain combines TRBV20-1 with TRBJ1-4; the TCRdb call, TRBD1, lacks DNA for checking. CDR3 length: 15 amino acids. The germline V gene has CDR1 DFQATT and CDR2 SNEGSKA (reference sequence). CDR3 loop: CSARDGGQSNEKLFF.

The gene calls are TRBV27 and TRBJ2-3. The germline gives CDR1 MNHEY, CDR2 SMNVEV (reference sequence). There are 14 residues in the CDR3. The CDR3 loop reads CASSFGQSTDTQYF.

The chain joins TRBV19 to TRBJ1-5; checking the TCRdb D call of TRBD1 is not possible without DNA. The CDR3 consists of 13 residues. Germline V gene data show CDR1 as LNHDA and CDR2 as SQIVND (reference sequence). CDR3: CASSGRGTQPQHF. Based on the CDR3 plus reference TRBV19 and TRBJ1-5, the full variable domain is DGGITQSPKYLFRKEGQNVTLSCEQNLNHDAMYWYRQDPGQGLRLIYYSQIVNDFQKGDIAEGYSVSREKKESFPLTVTSAQKNPTAFYLCASSGRGTQPQHFGDGTRLSIL.

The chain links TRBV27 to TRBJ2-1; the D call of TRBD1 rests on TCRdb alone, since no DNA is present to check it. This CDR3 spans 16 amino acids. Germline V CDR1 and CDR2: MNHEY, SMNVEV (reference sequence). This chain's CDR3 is CASSPLGRETLNEQFF.

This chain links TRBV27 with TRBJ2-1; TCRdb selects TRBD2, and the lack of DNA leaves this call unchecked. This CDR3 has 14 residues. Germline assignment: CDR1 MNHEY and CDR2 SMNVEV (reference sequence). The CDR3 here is CASRREGRGNEQFF.

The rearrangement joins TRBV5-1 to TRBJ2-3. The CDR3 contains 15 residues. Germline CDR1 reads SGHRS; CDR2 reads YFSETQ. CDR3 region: CASSAARSTRDTQYF.

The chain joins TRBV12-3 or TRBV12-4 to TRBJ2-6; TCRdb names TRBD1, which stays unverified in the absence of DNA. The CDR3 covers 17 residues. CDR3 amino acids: CASSLGQGAPGANVLTF.

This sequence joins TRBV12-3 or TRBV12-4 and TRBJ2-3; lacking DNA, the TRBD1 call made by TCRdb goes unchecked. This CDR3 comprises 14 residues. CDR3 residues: CASRVAGVMDTQYF.

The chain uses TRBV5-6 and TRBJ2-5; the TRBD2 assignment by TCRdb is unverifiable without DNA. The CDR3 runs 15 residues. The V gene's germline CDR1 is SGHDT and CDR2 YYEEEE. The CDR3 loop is CASSLDGREEETQYF.

The CDR3 protein is CATQGTHHYEQYF. The V gene is TRBV24-1, the J gene TRBJ2-7; no DNA is available, so the TRBD2 call from TCRdb remains unchecked. Germline V gene data show CDR1 as KGHDR and CDR2 as SFDVKD. CDR3 length equals 13 residues.

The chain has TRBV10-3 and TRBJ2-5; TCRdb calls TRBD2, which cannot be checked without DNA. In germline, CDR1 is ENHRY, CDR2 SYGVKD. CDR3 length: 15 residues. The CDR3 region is CAISEKLATGGTQYF.

The CDR3: CASSLSLDPYNEQFF. The V and J genes are TRBV5-1 and TRBJ2-1. Germline lookup yields CDR1 SGHRS and CDR2 YFSETQ. CDR3 size: 15 residues.